The 13 T cell receptor beta chains below all came from one sample that was sequenced in a study of post-analysis software for immune sequencing data. General study points: TRBV5-6, TRBV5-1 and TRBV20-1 were among roughly 5 TRBV segments more frequent in patients than controls.

Their antigen targets remain unknown. TCR beta libraries were prepared from cDNA with unique molecular identifiers. One entry per CDR3 protein, called by TCRdb with MiXCR from the PCR reads. The sample holds a few hundred thousand distinct CDR3 sequences, 36% seen once. The sample comprised blood. Receptor source: a girl between 5 and 17 years old with multiple sclerosis.

Many counts were recorded for this clonotype. This rearrangement joins TRBV19 to TRBJ2-1; D unclear. Trimming left V 7 bases short and J 1 base short, with 26 bases between. Germline V lookup: CDR1 LNHDA, CDR2 SQIVND (reference sequence). CDR3 size: 19 residues. The CDR3 DNA reads as TGTGCCAGTACCGATCGGGCCCCGGGTAGCCGGCCATCCTACAATGAGCAGTTCTTC. This translates into CASTDRAPGSRPSYNEQFF.

The chain recombines TRBV7-6 with TRBJ2-3, with TRBD1 identical over 9 bases. CDR1 and CDR2 (germline): SGHVS, FNYEAQ. This CDR3 spans 16 amino acids. V was pared by 4 bases and J by 4 bases, with 9 bases of the junction left unmatched. The CDR3 here is CASSSVQGAFADTQYF. In nucleotides, the CDR3 is TGTGCCAGCAGCTCCGTACAGGGGGCTTTTGCAGATACGCAGTATTTT.

The table lists this clonotype with many counts. This chain connects TRBV7-8 to TRBJ2-1, with 11 bases identical to TRBD1. The V and J ends lost 4 bases and 8 bases, in that order; junction bases with no gene match: 7. The CDR3 extends over 15 amino acids. CDR1 and CDR2 from the germline V gene are SGHVS and FQNEAQ. CDR3 coding DNA: TGTGCCAGCAGCTCCCCAGGACAGGGGGCGGATGAGCAGTTCTTC. Its protein product is CASSSPGQGADEQFF.

This CDR3 is CASSRLVGTQSPGYTF. The CDR3 region has the DNA TGTGCCAGCAGCCGTCTCGTCGGGACACAGAGTCCTGGCTACACCTTC. The V call is TRBV7-2, the J call TRBJ1-2; perhaps TRBD1 as D (6 bases). CDR3 length: 16 amino acids. The germline CDR1 and CDR2 sequences are SGHTA and FQGNSA. V lost 5 bases and J 7 bases, leaving 23 bases between the germline ends. The full variable domain, rest sourced from reference TRBV7-2 and TRBJ1-2, is GAGVSQSPSNKVTEKGKDVELRCDPISGHTALYWYRQSLGQGLEFLIYFQGNSAPDKSGLPSDRFSAERTGGSVSTLTIQRTQQEDSAVYLCASSRLVGTQSPGYTFGSGTRLTVV.

Concerning this clonotype itself: A much larger clone differs from this one at a single base, so this may be a read error. The rearrangement links TRBV20-1 to TRBJ1-1, with D tentatively TRBD1 (5 bases). The CDR3 has 11 residues. CDR1 and CDR2 from the germline V gene are DFQATT and SNEGSKA (reference sequence). The CDR3, as DNA: TGCAGGGGCGCACCGGGACCCCTGACTTTCTTT. Protein: CRGAPGPLTFF.

Comments on this clonotype: A much larger clone is a single base away; this may be a read error. CDR3 nucleotide sequence: TGTGCCAGCAGTGAATCCAGAGTCCACTACGAGCAGTTCTTC. It specifies CASSESRVHYEQFF. The chain links TRBV6-1 to TRBJ2-1; D ambiguous. V lost 2 bases and J 10 bases, leaving 15 bases between the germline ends. Germline-derived CDR1 and CDR2 are MNHNS and SASEGT. CDR3 size: 14 residues.

CDR3 in amino acids: CASSSAGAGKNEQFF. CDR3 DNA sequence: TGTGCCAGCAGCTCAGCGGGGGCAGGGAAGAATGAGCAGTTCTTC. The chain joins TRBV11-2 to TRBJ2-1, with TRBD2 identical over 8 bases. Germline V gene lookup returns CDR1 SGHAT and CDR2 FQNNGV. J was trimmed by 7 bases and V by 4 bases; bases with no gene match: 9. This CDR3 contains 15 residues.

This clonotype was found many times. The chain combines TRBV29-1 with TRBJ2-3; TRBD2 matches at 9 bases. V dropped 7 bases and J dropped 3; count of bases not matched to a gene: 17. In germline, CDR1 is SQVTM, CDR2 ANQGSEA. The CDR3 is 17 residues long. CDR3 in amino acids: CSAENAGGPFLTDTQYF. DNA of the CDR3: TGCAGCGCAGAAAATGCGGGGGGGCCATTCCTGACAGATACGCAGTATTTT.

Many counts were recorded for this clonotype. The rearrangement links TRBV7-2 to TRBJ2-5, with 9 bases aligning to TRBD1. V was clipped by 5 bases and J by 5 bases; unmatched bases: 6. The CDR3 covers 14 residues. Germline CDR1 reads SGHTA; CDR2 reads FQGNSA. The chain's CDR3 is CASSLQGALETQYF. Written as DNA, the CDR3 is TGTGCCAGCAGCCTACAGGGGGCTTTGGAGACCCAGTACTTC.

This clonotype came up a few times. The chain joins TRBV12-3 or TRBV12-4 to TRBJ2-2; D is perhaps TRBD1 or TRBD2 (5 bases each). The CDR3 covers 18 residues. Trimming left V 5 bases short and J 7 bases short, with 26 bases between. The CDR3 here is CASSPAPSGTPKIGELFF. The CDR3, as DNA: TGTGCCAGCAGTCCAGCGCCCTCCGGGACCCCAAAGATCGGGGAGCTGTTTTTT.

Notes on this clonotype: Possible read error: a much larger clone is one base away. V and J are TRBV3-1 and TRBJ2-1, with 9 bases lining up with TRBD2. The junction had 13 bases not matched to a gene; V was cut back by 10 bases and J by 6 bases. The CDR3 totals 15 residues. In germline, CDR1 is LGHDT, CDR2 YNNKEL (reference sequence). In nucleotides, the CDR3 is TGTGCCACCAGTCCCGCTCTACTAGCGGGCAATGAGCAGTTCTTC. This codes for CATSPALLAGNEQFF.

This rearrangement joins TRBV20-1 to TRBJ2-5, with 7 bases lining up with TRBD2. This CDR3 spans 15 amino acids. Germline assignment: CDR1 DFQATT and CDR2 SNEGSKA (reference sequence). The J segment lost 4 bases and the V segment lost 1 base, leaving 9 bases of the junction unmatched. The CDR3 nucleotides read TGCAGTGCTAGAGTAACCGGCGGGGGTGGAGAGACCCAGTACTTC. Amino acids: CSARVTGGGGETQYF.

V and J are TRBV20-1 and TRBJ1-2, with no clear D. This CDR3 has 12 residues. The ends were cut back, 0 bases at V and 3 bases at J, with 5 bases in the middle. Germline V gives CDR1 DFQATT, CDR2 SNEGSKA (reference sequence). This CDR3 is CSAREAYYGYTF. The CDR3, as DNA: TGCAGTGCTAGAGAAGCTTACTATGGCTACACCTTC.